This entry is about one TCR beta chain. Its antigen is still unknown. The CDR3 is 15 residues long. Germline assignment: CDR1 KGHSH and CDR2 LQKENI. V was pared by 3 bases and J by 4 bases, with 15 bases between. Sequencing was performed with immunoSEQ multiplex PCR; in TCRdb, only in-frame clones are kept and a portion is missing. In the table there are around 340,000 clones, 70% to 90% of which are singletons. The source of the sample is a study of Ad26.COV2.S vaccination and SARS-CoV-2 variants. Overall study context: Intramuscular Ad26.COV2.S at 5x10^10 or 1x10^11 viral particles.

This sample's treatment: around 19 received Ad26.COV2.S at low or high dose, single or two shots; 5 received placebo; per-sample allocation not given. Sampling occurred on day 63 after the first vaccine or placebo injection. Vaccination employed an Ad26 vector expressing the Wuhan-strain SARS-CoV-2 spike. Overall study findings and caveats: Substantial breadth was reportedly displayed by spike-specific CD8+ and CD4+ T cell responses after vaccination. Vaccine recipients had higher spike-specific TCR breadth than placebo recipients.

This chain uses TRBV18 with TRBJ1-2; D unclear. This clonotype was sampled from a person between 18 and 59 years old who received the Ad26.COV2.S COVID-19 vaccine or a placebo. Source: peripheral blood, taken in a trial of Ad26.COV2.S vaccine versus placebo. CDR3 DNA sequence: TGTGCCAGCTCACCCTCGGGAACCACCTCCTATGGCTACACCTTC. Translated, it gives CASSPSGTTSYGYTF.